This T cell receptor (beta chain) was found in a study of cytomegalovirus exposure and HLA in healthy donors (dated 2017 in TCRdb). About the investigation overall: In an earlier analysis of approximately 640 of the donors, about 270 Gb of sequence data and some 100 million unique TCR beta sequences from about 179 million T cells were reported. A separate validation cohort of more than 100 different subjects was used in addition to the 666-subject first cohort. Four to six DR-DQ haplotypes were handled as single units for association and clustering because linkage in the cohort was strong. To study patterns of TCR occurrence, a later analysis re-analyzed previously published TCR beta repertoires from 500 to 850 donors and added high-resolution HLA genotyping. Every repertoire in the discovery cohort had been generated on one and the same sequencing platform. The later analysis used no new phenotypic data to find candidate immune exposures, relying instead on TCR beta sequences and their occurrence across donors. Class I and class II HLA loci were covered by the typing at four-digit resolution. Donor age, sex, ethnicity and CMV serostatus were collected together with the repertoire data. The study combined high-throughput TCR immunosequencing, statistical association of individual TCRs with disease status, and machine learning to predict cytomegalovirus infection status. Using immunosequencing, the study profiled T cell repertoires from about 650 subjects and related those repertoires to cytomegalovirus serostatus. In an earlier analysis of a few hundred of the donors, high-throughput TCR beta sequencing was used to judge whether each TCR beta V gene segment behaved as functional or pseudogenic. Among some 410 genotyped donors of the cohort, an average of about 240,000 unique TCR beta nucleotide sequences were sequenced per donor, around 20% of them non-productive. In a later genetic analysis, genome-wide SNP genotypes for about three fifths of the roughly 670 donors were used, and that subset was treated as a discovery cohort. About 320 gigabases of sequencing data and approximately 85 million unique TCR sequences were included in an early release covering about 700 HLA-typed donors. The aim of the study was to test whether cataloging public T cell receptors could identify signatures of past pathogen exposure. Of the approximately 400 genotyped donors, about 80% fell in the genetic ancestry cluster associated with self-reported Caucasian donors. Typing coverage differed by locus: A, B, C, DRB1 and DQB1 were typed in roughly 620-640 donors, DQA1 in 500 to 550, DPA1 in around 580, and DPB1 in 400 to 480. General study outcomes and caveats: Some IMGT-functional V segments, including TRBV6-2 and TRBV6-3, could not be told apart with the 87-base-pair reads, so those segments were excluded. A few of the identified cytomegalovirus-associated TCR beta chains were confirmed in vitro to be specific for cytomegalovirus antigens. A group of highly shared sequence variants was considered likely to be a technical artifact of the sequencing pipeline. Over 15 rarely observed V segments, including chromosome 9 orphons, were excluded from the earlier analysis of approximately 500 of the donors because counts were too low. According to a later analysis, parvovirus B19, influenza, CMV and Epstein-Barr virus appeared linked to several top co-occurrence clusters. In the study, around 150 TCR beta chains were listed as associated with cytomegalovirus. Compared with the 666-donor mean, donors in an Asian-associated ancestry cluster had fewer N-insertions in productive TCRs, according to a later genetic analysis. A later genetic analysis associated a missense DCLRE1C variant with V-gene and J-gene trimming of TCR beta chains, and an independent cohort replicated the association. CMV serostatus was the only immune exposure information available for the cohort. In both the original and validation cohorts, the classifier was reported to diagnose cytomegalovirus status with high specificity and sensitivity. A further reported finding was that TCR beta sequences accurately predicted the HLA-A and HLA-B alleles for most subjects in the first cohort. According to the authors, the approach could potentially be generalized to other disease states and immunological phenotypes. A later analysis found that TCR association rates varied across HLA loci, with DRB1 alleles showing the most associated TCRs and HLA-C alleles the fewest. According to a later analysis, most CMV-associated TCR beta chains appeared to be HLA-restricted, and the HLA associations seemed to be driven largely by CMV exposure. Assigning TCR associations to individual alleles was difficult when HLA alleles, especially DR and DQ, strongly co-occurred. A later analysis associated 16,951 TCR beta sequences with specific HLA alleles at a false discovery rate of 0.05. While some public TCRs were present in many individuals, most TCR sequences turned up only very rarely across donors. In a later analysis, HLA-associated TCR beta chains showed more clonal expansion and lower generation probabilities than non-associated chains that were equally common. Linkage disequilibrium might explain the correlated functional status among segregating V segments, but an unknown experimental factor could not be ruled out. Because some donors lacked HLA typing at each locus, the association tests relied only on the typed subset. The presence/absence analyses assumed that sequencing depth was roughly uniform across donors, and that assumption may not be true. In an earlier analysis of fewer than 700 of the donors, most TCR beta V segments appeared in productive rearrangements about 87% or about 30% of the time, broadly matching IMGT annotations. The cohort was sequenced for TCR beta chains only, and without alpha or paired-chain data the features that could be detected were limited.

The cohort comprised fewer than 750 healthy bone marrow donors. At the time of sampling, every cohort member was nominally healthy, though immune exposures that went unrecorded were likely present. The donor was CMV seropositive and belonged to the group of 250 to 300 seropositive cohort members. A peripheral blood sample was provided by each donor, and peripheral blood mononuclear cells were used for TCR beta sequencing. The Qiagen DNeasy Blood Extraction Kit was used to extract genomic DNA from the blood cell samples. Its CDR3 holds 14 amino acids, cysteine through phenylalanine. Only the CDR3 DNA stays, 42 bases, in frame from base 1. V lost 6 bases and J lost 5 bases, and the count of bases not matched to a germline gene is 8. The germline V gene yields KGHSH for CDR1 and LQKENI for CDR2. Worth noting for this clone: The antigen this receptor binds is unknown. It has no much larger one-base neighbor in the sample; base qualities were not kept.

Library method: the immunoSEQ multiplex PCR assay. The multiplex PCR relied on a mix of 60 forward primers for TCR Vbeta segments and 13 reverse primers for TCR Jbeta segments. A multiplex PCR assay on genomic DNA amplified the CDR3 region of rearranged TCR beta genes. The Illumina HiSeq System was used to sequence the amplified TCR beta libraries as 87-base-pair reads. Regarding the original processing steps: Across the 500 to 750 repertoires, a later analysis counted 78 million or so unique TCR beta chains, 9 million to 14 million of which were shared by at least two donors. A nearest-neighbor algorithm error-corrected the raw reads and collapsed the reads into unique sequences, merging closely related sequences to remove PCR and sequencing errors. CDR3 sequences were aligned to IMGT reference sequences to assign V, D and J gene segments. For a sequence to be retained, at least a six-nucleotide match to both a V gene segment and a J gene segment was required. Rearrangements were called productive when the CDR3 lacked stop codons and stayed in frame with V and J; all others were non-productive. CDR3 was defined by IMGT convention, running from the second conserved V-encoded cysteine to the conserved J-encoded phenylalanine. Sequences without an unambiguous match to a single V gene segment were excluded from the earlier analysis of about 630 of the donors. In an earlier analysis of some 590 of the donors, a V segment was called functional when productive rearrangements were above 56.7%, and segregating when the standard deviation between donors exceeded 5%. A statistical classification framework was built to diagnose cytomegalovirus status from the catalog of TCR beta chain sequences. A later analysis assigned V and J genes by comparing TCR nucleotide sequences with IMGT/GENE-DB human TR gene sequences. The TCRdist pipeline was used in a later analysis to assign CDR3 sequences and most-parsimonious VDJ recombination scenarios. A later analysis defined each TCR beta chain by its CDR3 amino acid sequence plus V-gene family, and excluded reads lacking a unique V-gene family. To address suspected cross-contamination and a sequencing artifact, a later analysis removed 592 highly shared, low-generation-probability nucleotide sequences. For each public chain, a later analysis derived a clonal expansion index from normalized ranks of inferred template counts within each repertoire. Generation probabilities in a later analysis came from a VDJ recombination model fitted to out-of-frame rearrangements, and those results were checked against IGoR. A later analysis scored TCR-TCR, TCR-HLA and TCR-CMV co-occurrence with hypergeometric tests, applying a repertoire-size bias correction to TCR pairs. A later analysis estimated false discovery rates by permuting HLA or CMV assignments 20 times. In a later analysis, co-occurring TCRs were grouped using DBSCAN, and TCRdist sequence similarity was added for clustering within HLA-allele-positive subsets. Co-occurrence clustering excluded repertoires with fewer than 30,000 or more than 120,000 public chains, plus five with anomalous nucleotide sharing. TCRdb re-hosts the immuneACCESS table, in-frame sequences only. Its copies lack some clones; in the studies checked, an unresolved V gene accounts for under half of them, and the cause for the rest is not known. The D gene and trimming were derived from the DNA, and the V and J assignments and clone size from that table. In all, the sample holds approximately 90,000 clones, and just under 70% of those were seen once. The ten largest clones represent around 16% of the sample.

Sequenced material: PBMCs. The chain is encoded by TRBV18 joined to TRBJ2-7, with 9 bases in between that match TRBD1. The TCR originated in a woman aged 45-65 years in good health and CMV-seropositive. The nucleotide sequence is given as TGTGCCAGCTCGCCAATACAGGGGGCGAACGAGCAGTACTTC. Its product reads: CASSPIQGANEQYF.